Below, 10 T cell receptor beta chains from the same sample are listed, as sequenced in a study of PD-1 blockade in mismatch repair-deficient tumors. Using immunoSEQ multiplex PCR, the repertoire was profiled, and TCRdb retains in-frame clones only, with some absent. This sample has about 51,000 clones, with over 75% found just once. Specimen: peripheral blood, collected 20 weeks after starting pembrolizumab. The source of these receptors is an adult with mismatch repair-deficient cancer.

This clone was detected once. The chain employs TRBV25-1 and TRBJ2-1; D unclear. Germline V gives CDR1 MGHDK, CDR2 SYGVNS. The CDR3 length is 16 residues. Between the trimmed V and J ends, which lost 1 base and 0 bases, there was a span of 10 bases. CDR3 sequence: CASSESKGISYNEQFF. CDR3 nucleotide sequence: TGTGCCAGCAGTGAATCCAAGGGTATCTCCTACAATGAGCAGTTCTTC.

The chain carries TRBV11-3 and TRBJ2-1; D is unclear. The V and J ends lost 2 bases and 7 bases respectively, with 15 bases between them. The CDR3 length is 15 residues. Per germline, CDR1 SGHNT and CDR2 YENEEA. CDR3 DNA: TGTGCCAGCAGCTTACTGTCCTCTCCACGGAATGAGCAGTTCTTC. It specifies CASSLLSSPRNEQFF. The full variable domain, its missing parts supplied by reference TRBV11-3 and TRBJ2-1, is EAGVVQSPRYKIIEKKQPVAFWCNPISGHNTLYWYLQNLGQGPELLIRYENEEAVDDSQLPKDRFSAERLKGVDSTLKIQPAELGDSAVYLCASSLLSSPRNEQFFGPGTRLTVL.

The chain combines TRBV28 with TRBJ2-6, with D perhaps matching TRBD1 or TRBD2 (5 bases each). Germline CDR1 is MDHEN and CDR2 is SYDVKM. The CDR3 length is 16 residues. V was cut by 5 bases and J by 0 bases, with 11 bases left in between. CDR3 region: CASSGDGRSGANVLTF. CDR3 bases: TGTGCCAGCAGTGGGGACGGCCGCTCTGGGGCCAACGTCCTGACTTTC. Variable domain in full (rest from reference TRBV28 and TRBJ2-6): DVKVTQSSRYLVKRTGEKVFLECVQDMDHENMFWYRQDPGLGLRLIYFSYDVKMKEKGDIPEGYSVSREKKERFSLILESASTNQTSMYLCASSGDGRSGANVLTFGAGSRLTVL.

The chain uses TRBV2 and TRBJ2-1, with D perhaps matching TRBD1 or TRBD2 (5 bases each). The germline V and J ends were trimmed by 3 bases and 9 bases, with 18 bases remaining between them. Germline CDR1 SNHLY, CDR2 FYNNEI. This CDR3 contains 15 residues. The CDR3 region has the DNA TGTGCCAGCAGTGAGCTTGGGGGTGGCGCAATTGAGCAGTTCTTC. Residues: CASSELGGGAIEQFF.

The gene calls are TRBV7-8 and TRBJ2-1, with 8 bases fitting TRBD2. V was pared by 3 bases and J by 6 bases, with 7 bases of the junction left unmatched. Germline V gene lookup returns CDR1 SGHVS and CDR2 FQNEAQ. The CDR3 totals 15 residues. The CDR3, as DNA: TGTGCCAGCAGCTTTAGCGGGATTGTCGGCAATGAGCAGTTCTTC. Its translation is CASSFSGIVGNEQFF.

The chain combines TRBV7-9 with TRBJ2-1, with TRBD1 identical over 10 bases. V trimming: 1 base; J trimming: 8 bases; junction bases outside the gene matches: 5. CDR1 SEHNR and CDR2 FQNEAQ come from the germline V gene (reference sequence). This CDR3 is built from 15 residues. The CDR3 coding sequence is TGTGCCAGCAGCTTAGGAGGGACAGGGGTCGATGAGCAGTTCTTC. This codes for CASSLGGTGVDEQFF.

The rearrangement joins TRBV19 to TRBJ2-2; a possible D gene is TRBD2 (5 bases). Germline CDR1 reads LNHDA; CDR2 reads SQIVND (reference sequence). The CDR3 sequence is 16 residues long. V lost 1 base and J lost 7, with 16 bases in between. The CDR3 DNA follows: TGTGCCAGTAGTATAGTTCCGGCGGGTACTCGCGGGGAGCTGTTTTTT. This encodes CASSIVPAGTRGELFF.

The gene calls are TRBV11-2 and TRBJ1-5; D call uncertain. Germline CDR1 and CDR2: SGHAT and FQNNGV. The germline V and J ends were trimmed by 1 base and 1 base, with 14 bases remaining between them. This CDR3 spans 17 amino acids. The CDR3 region has the DNA TGTGCCAGCAGCTTAGTACATGACTGGATGAGCAATCAGCCCCAGCATTTT. Encoded protein: CASSLVHDWMSNQPQHF.

The chain couples TRBV7-2 to TRBJ1-1; D not certain. The CDR3 runs to 17 residues. The germline CDR1 and CDR2 sequences are SGHTA and FQGNSA. Deletions cut 2 bases from V and 0 bases from J, with 16 bases between. CDR3 DNA sequence: TGTGCCAGCAGCTTATTTGCGGACGTTCGCATGAACACTGAAGCTTTCTTT. It encodes CASSLFADVRMNTEAFF.

The chain couples TRBV5-1 to TRBJ1-4; D is ambiguous. V was cut by 0 bases and J by 7 bases, with 10 bases left in between. The CDR3 loop spans 14 amino acids. Germline CDR1 is SGHRS and CDR2 is YFSETQ. CDR3 loop: CASSLGRGGEKLFF. CDR3 in DNA: TGCGCCAGCAGCTTGGGACGGGGAGGTGAAAAACTGTTTTTT.